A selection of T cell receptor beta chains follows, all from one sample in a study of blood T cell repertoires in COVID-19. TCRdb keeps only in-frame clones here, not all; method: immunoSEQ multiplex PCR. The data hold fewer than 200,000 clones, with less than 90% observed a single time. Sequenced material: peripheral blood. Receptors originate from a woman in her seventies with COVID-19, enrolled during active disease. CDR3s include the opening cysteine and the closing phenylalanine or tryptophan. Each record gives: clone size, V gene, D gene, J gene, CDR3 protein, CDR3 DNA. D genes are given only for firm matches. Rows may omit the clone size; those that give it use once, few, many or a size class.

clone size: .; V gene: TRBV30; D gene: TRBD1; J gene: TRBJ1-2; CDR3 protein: CAWSVPTGGPTGYTF; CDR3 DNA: TGTGCCTGGAGTGTTCCGACAGGGGGTCCGACAGGCTACACCTTC
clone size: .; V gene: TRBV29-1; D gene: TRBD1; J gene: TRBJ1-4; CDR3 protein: CSVGQGREKLFF; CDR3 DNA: TGCAGCGTTGGACAGGGAAGGGAAAAACTGTTTTTT
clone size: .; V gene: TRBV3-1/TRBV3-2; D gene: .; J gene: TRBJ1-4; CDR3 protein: CASSQESQEKLFF; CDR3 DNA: TGTGCCAGCAGCCAAGAGTCCCAGGAAAAACTGTTTTTT
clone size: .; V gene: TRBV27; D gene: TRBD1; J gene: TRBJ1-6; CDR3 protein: CASSWDRVSPLHF; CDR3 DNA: TGTGCCAGCAGTTGGGACAGGGTATCACCCCTCCACTTT
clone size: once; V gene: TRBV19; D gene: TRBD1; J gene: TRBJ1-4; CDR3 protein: CASSPGRDRGRYEKLFF; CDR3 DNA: TGTGCCAGCTCCCCCGGTCGGGACAGGGGGCGGTATGAAAAACTGTTTTTT
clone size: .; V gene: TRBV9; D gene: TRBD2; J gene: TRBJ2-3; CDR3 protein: CASSHTARKLAGFDTQYF; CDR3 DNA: TGTGCCAGCAGCCATACAGCCCGAAAGCTAGCGGGATTCGATACGCAGTATTTT
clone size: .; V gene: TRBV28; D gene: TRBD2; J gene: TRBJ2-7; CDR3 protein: CASSLQLIGTSGGEQYF; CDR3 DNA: TGTGCCAGCAGTTTGCAACTAATTGGGACTAGCGGGGGCGAGCAGTACTTC
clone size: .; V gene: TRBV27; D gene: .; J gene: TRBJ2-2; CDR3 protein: CASSLVSAGELFF; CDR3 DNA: TGTGCCAGCAGTTTAGTCAGCGCCGGGGAGCTGTTTTTT
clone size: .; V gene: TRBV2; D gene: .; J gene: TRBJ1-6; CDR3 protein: CASRETATNSPLHF; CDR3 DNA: TGTGCCAGCCGAGAGACAGCCACGAATTCACCCCTCCACTTT
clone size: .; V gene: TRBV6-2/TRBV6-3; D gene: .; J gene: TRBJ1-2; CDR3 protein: CASSYRQGRGYTF; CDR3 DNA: TGTGCCAGCAGTTACCGGCAGGGGAGAGGCTACACCTTC
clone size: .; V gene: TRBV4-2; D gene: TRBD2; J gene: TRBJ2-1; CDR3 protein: CASSRTLAGADNEQFF; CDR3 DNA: TGTGCCAGCAGCCGTACCCTAGCGGGAGCAGACAATGAGCAGTTCTTC
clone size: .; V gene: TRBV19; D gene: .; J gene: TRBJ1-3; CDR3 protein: CASRIYSGNTIYF; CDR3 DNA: TGTGCCAGTAGGATATACTCTGGAAACACCATATATTTT
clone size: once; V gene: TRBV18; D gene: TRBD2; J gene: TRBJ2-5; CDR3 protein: CASSPSLAGVTETQYF; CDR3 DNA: TGTGCCAGCTCACCCTCACTAGCGGGAGTGACAGAGACCCAGTACTTC
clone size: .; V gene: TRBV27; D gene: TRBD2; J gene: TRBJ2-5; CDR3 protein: CASSLSGSAMETQYF; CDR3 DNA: TGTGCCAGCAGTTTAAGCGGGAGTGCTATGGAGACCCAGTACTTC
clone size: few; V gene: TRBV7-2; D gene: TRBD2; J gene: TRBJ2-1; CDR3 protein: CASSLGTSGRAPASREQFF; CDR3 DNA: TGTGCCAGCAGCTTAGGGACTAGCGGGAGGGCCCCCGCATCTCGTGAGCAGTTCTTC
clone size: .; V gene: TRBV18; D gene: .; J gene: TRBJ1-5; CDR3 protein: CASSSQGLATNQPQHF; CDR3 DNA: TGTGCCAGCTCATCCCAGGGGCTCGCTACCAATCAGCCCCAGCATTTT
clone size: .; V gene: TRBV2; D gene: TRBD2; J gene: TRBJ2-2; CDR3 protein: CASSSSGRANTGELFF; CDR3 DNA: TGTGCCAGCAGTTCTAGCGGGAGGGCCAACACCGGGGAGCTGTTTTTT
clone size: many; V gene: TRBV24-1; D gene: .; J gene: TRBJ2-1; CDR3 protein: CATSDLGAGEKGNEQFF; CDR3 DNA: TGTGCCACCAGTGATTTGGGTGCCGGGGAGAAAGGGAATGAGCAGTTCTTC
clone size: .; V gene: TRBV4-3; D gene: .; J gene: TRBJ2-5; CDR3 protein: CASSQGTDSGETQYF; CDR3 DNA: TGCGCCAGCAGTCAAGGAACTGATTCAGGGGAGACCCAGTACTTC
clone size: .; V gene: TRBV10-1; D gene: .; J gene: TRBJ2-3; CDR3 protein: CASSEGAGRTDTQYF; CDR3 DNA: TGCGCCAGCAGTGAGGGGGCGGGACGCACAGATACGCAGTATTTT
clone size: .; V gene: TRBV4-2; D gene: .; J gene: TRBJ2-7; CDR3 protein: CASSPRGDKHSYEQYF; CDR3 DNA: TGTGCCAGCAGCCCCAGGGGAGACAAGCACTCCTACGAGCAGTACTTC
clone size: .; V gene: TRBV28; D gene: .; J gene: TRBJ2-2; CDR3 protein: CASSLQLTANTGELFF; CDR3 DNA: TGTGCCAGCAGTTTGCAACTGACAGCGAACACCGGGGAGCTGTTTTTT
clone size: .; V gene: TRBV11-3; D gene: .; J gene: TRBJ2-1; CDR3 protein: CASSLGTSFHEQFF; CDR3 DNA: TGTGCCAGCAGCTTAGGAACTTCATTCCATGAGCAGTTCTTC
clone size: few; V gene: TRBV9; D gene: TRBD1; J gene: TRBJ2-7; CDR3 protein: CASSVGDSLYEQYF; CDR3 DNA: TGTGCCAGCAGCGTAGGGGACAGTCTCTACGAGCAGTACTTC
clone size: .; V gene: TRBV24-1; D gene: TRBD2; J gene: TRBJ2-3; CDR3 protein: CATSDAGVTDTQYF; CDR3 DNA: TGTGCCACCAGTGACGCGGGAGTGACAGATACGCAGTATTTT
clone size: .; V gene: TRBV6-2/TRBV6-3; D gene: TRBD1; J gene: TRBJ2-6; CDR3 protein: CASSYPLGQGVLAGANVLTF; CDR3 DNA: TGTGCCAGCAGTTACCCCCTGGGACAGGGGGTTCTAGCTGGGGCCAACGTCCTGACTTTC
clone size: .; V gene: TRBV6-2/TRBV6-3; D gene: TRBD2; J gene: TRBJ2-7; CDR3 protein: CASSSVSGRTGAYEQYF; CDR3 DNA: TGTGCCAGCAGTTCTGTTAGCGGGAGGACTGGGGCCTACGAGCAGTACTTC
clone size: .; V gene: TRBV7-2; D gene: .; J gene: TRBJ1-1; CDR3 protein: CASSLLGGVNTEAFF; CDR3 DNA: TGTGCCAGCAGCTTATTGGGAGGGGTGAACACTGAAGCTTTCTTT
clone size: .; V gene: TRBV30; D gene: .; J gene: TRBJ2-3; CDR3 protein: CAWSLVGADTQYF; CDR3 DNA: TGTGCCTGGTCTTTGGTCGGGGCAGATACGCAGTATTTT
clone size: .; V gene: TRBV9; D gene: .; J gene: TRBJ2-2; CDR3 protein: CASSSGLVELFF; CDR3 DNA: TGTGCCAGCAGCTCGGGTTTGGTGGAGCTGTTTTTT
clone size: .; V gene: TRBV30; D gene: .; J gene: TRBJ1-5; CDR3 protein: CAWATGPKQPQHF; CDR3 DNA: TGTGCCTGGGCTACAGGGCCGAAACAGCCCCAGCATTTT
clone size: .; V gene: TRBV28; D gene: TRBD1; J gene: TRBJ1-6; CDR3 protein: CASSLRQGGNSPLHF; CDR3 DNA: TGTGCCAGCAGCTTGAGACAGGGAGGCAATTCACCCCTCCACTTT
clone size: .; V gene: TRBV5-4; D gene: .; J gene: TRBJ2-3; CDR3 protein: CASSLLSRIGADTQYF; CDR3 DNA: TGTGCCAGCAGCTTGCTAAGCAGAATAGGGGCAGATACGCAGTATTTT
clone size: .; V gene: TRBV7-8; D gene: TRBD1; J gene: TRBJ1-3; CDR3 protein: CASSYRGSGNTIYF; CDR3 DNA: TGTGCCAGCAGTTACAGGGGCTCTGGAAACACCATATATTTT
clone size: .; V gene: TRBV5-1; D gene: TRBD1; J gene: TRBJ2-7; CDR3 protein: CASSRDRGSYEQYF; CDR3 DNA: TGCGCCAGCAGCAGGGACAGGGGCTCCTACGAGCAGTACTTC
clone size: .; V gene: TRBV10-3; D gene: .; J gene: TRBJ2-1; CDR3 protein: CAISGQVNNEQFF; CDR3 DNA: TGTGCCATCAGTGGACAGGTTAACAATGAGCAGTTCTTC
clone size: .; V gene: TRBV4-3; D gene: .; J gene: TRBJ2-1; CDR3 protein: CASSQGDTGTQFF; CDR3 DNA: TGCGCCAGCAGCCAGGGAGATACAGGGACGCAGTTCTTC
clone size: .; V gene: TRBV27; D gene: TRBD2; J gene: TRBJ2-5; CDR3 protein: CASSSPSSGSKQETQYF; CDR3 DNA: TGTGCCAGCAGTTCACCGTCTAGCGGGAGTAAACAAGAGACCCAGTACTTC
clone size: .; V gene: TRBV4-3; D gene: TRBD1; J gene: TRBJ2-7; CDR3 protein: CASSQGGQSFEEQYF; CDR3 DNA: TGCGCCAGCAGCCAAGGGGGACAGTCTTTTGAGGAGCAGTACTTC
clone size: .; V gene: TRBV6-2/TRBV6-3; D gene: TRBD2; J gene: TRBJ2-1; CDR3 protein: CASSYLGLAGGLVRYEQFF; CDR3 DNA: TGTGCCAGCAGTTACTTGGGACTAGCGGGAGGGTTGGTCAGGTATGAGCAGTTCTTC
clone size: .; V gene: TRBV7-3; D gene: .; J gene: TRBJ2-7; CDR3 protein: CASSFRPEAEQYF; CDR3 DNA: TGTGCCAGCAGCTTCAGACCCGAGGCTGAGCAGTACTTC
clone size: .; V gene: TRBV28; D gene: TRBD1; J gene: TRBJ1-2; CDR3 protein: CASSLTAGTGPNYGYTF; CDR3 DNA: TGTGCCAGCAGTTTAACGGCCGGGACAGGCCCTAACTATGGCTACACCTTC
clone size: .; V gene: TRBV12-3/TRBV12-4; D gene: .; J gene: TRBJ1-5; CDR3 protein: CASTSGVYQPQHF; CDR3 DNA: TGTGCCAGCACCTCAGGGGTTTACCAGCCCCAGCATTTT
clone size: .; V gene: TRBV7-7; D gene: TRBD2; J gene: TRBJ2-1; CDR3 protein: CASSAGLVGEQFF; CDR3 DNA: TGTGCCAGCAGCGCCGGACTAGTCGGCGAGCAGTTCTTC
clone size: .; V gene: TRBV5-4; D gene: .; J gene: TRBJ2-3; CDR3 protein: CASSSGDSSTDTQYF; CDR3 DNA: TGTGCCAGCAGCTCGGGGGATTCTAGCACAGATACGCAGTATTTT
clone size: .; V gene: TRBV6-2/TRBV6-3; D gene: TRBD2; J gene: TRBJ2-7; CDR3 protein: CASSYSSGSGLREQYF; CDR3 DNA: TGTGCCAGCAGTTACTCGAGCGGGAGCGGGCTACGGGAGCAGTACTTC
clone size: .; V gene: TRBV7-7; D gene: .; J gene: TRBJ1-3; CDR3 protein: CASSPTTGSGNTIYF; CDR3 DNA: TGTGCCAGCAGCCCAACCACAGGGTCTGGAAACACCATATATTTT
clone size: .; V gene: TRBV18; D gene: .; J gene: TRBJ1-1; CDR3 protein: CASSPRDTEAFF; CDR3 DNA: TGTGCCAGCTCACCGAGGGACACTGAAGCTTTCTTT
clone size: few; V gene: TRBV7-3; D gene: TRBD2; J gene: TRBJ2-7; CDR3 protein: CASSPGLAGFYEQYF; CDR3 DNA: TGTGCCAGCAGCCCCGGACTAGCAGGCTTCTACGAGCAGTACTTC
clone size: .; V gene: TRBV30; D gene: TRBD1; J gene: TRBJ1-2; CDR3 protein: CAWTGQPSYGYTF; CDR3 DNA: TGTGCCTGGACGGGACAGCCTTCCTATGGCTACACCTTC